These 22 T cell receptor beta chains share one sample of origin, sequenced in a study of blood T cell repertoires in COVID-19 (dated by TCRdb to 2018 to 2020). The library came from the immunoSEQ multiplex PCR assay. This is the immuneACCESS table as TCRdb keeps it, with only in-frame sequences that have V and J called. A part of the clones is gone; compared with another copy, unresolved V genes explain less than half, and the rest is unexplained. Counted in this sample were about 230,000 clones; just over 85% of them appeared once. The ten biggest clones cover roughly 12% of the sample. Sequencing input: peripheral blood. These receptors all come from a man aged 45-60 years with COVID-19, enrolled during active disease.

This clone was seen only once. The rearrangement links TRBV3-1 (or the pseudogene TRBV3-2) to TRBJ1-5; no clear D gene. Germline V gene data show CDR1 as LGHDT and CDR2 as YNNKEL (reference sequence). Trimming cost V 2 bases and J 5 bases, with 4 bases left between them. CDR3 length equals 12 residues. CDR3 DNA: TGTGCCAGCAGCCAATCAGATCAGCCCCAGCATTTT. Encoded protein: CASSQSDQPQHF.

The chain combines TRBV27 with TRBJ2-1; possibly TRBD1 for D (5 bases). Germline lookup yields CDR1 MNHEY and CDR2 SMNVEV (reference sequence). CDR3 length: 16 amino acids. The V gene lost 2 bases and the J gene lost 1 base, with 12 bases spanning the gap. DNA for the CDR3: TGTGCCAGCAGTTTAGGGTTAGGGGTTTCCTACAATGAGCAGTTCTTC. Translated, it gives CASSLGLGVSYNEQFF.

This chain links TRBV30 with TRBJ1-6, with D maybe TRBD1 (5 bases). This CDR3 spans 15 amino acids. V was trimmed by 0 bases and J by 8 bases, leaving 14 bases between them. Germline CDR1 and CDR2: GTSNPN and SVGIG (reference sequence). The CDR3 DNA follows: TGTGCCTGGAGTGTACAAGGAGGGGCGGATTCACCCCTCCACTTT. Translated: CAWSVQGGADSPLHF.

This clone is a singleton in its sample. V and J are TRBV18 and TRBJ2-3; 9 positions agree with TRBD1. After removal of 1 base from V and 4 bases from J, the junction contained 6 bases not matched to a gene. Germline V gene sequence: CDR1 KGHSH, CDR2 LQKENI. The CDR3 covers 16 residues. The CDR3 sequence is CASSPLGTGRADTQYF. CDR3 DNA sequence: TGTGCCAGCTCACCACTCGGGACAGGGAGGGCAGATACGCAGTATTTT.

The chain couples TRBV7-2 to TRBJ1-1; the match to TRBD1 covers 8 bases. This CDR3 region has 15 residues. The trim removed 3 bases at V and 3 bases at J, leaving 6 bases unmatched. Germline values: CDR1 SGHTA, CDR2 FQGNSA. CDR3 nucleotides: TGTGCCAGCAGCTTGGACAGGGCGATGCACACTGAAGCTTTCTTT. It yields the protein CASSLDRAMHTEAFF.

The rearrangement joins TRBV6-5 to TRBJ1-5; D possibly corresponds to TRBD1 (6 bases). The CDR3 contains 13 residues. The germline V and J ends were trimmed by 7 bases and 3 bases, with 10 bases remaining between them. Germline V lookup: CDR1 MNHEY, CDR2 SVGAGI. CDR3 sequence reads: CASNGQPNQPQHF. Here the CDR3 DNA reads TGTGCCAGCAATGGACAGCCCAATCAGCCCCAGCATTTT.

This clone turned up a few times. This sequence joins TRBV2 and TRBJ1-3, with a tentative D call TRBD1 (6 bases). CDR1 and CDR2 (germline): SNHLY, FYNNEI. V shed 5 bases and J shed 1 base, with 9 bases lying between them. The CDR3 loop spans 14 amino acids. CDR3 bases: TGTGCCAGCAGTCCGCAGGGGTCTGGAAACACCATATATTTT. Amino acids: CASSPQGSGNTIYF. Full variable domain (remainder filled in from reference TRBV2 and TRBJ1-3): EPEVTQTPSHQVTQMGQEVILRCVPISNHLYFYWYRQILGQKVEFLVSFYNNEISEKSEIFDDQFSVERPDGSNFTLKIRSTKLEDSAMYFCASSPQGSGNTIYFGEGSWLTVV.

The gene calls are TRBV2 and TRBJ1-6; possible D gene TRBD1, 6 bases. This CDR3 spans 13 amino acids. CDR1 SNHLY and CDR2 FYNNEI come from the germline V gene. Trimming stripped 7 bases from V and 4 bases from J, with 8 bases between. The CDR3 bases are TGTGCCAGCACAGGGGATTATAATTCACCCCTCCACTTT. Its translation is CASTGDYNSPLHF.

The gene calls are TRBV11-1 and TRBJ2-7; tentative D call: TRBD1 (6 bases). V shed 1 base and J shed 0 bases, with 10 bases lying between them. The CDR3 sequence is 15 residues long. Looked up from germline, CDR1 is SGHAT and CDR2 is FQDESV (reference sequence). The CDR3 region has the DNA TGTGCCAGCAGCTTAGTACAGGGCTACTCCTACGAGCAGTACTTC. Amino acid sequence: CASSLVQGYSYEQYF.

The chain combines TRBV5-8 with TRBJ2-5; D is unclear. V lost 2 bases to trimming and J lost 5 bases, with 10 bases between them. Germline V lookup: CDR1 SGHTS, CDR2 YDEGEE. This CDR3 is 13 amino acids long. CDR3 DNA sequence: TGTGCCAGCAGCTTACAACAGTGGGAGACCCAGTACTTC. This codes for CASSLQQWETQYF.

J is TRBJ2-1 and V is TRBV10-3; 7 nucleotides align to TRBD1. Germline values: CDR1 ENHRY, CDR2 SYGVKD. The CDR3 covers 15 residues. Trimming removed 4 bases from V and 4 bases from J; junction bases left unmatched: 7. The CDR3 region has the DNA TGTGCCATCAGTGGAACAGGGGTCGGGTACAATGAGCAGTTCTTC. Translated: CAISGTGVGYNEQFF.

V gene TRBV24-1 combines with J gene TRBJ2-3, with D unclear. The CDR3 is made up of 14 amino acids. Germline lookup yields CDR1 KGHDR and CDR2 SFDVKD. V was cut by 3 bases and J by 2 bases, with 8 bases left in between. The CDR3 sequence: CATSDPVVTDTQYF. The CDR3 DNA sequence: TGTGCCACCAGTGATCCGGTTGTCACAGATACGCAGTATTTT.

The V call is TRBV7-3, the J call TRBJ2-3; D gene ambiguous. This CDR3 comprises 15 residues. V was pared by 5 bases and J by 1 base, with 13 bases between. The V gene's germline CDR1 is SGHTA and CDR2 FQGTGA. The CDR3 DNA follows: TGTGCCAGCAGCCCAAGAGCGCACGGCACAGATACGCAGTATTTT. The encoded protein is CASSPRAHGTDTQYF.

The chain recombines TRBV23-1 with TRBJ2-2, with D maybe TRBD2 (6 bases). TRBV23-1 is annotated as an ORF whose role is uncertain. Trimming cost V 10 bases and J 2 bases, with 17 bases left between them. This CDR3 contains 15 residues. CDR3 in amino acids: CAKILRDFNTGELFF. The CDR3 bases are TGCGCCAAGATACTCCGGGACTTTAACACCGGGGAGCTGTTTTTT.

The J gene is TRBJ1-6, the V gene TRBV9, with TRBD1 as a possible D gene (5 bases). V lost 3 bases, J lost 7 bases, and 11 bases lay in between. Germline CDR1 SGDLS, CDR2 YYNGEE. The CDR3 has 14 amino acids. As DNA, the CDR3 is TGTGCCAGCAGCGCGGAGACAGCGAATTCACCCCTCCACTTT. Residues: CASSAETANSPLHF.

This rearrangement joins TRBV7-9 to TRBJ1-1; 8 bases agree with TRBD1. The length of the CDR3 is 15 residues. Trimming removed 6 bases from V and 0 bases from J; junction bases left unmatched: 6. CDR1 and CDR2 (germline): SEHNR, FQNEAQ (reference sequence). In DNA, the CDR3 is TGTGCCAGCAGTTCGCGGGACAGGATGAACACTGAAGCTTTCTTT. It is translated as CASSSRDRMNTEAFF. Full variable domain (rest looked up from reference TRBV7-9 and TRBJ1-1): DTGVSQNPRHKITKRGQNVTFRCDPISEHNRLYWYRQTLGQGPEFLTYFQNEAQLEKSRLLSDRFSAERPKGSFSTLEIQRTEQGDSAMYLCASSSRDRMNTEAFFGQGTRLTVV.

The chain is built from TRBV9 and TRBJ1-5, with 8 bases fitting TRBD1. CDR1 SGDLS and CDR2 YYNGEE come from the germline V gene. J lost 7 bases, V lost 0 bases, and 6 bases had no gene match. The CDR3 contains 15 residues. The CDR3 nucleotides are TGTGCCAGCAGCGTAGGGCAGGGGGCGGACCAGCCCCAGCATTTT. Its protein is CASSVGQGADQPQHF.

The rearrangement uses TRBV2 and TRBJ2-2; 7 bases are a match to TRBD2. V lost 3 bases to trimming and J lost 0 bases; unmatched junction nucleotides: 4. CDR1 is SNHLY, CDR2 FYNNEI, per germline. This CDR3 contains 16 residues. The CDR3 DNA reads TGTGCCAGCAGTGATTGGCTAGCGGCGAACACCGGGGAGCTGTTTTTT. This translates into CASSDWLAANTGELFF.

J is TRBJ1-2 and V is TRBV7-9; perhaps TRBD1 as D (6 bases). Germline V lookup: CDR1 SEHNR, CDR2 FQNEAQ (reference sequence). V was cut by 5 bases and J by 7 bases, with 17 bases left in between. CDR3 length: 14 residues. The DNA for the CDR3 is TGTGCCAGCAGCCCCGCACAGGGATCGGGTGGCTACACCTTC. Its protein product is CASSPAQGSGGYTF.

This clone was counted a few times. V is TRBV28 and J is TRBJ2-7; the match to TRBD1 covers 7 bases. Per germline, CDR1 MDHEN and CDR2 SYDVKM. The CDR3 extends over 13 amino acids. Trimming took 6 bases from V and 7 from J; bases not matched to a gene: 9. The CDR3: CASRRDSPPEQYF. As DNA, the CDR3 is TGTGCCAGCAGGAGGGACAGCCCACCTGAGCAGTACTTC. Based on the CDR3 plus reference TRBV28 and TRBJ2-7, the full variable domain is DVKVTQSSRYLVKRTGEKVFLECVQDMDHENMFWYRQDPGLGLRLIYFSYDVKMKEKGDIPEGYSVSREKKERFSLILESASTNQTSMYLCASRRDSPPEQYFGPGTRLTVT.

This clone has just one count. In DNA form, the CDR3 reads TGTGCCAGCAGTTACTGGGGGGGGACTAGCACAGATACGCAGTATTTT. Amino acid sequence: CASSYWGGTSTDTQYF. The chain is built from TRBV6-6 and TRBJ2-3; 7 bases are shared with TRBD2. The CDR3 is 16 amino acids. Trimming removed 1 base from V and 0 bases from J; junction bases left unmatched: 4. Germline lookup yields CDR1 MNHNY and CDR2 SVGAGI (reference sequence).

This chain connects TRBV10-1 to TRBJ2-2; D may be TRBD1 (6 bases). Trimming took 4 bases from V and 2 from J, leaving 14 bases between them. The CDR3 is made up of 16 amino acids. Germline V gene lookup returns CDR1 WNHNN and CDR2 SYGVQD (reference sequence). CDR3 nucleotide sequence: TGCGCCAGCAGTGGGGGGCTTACCACAAACACCGGGGAGCTGTTTTTT. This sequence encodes CASSGGLTTNTGELFF.